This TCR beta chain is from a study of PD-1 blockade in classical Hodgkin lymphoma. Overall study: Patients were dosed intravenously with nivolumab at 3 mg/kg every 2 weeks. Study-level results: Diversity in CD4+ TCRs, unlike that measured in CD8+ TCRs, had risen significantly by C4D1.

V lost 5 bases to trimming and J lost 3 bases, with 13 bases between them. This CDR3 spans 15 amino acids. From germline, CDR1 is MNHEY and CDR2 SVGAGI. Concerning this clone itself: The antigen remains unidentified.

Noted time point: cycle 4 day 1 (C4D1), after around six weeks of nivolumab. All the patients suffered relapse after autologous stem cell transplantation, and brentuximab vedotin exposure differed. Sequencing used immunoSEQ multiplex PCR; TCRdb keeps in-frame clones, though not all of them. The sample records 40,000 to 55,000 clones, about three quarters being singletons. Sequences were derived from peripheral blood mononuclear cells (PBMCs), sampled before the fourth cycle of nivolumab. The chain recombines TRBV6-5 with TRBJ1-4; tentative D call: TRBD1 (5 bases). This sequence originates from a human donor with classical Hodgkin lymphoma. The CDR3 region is CASSPQGEANEKLFF. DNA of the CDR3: TGTGCCAGCAGTCCCCAGGGTGAAGCTAATGAAAAACTGTTTTTT.